Given below is one TCR beta chain in context. This CDR3 spans 14 amino acids. V lost 7 bases, J lost 2 bases, and 11 bases lay in between. Germline loops: CDR1 SGHTA, CDR2 FQGNSA. The sample comes from a study of blood T cell repertoires in COVID-19. Whole-study context: The United States, Italy and Spain were the sources of the acute and convalescent COVID-19 samples. Sources were T cells, B-cell-depleted T cells, or PBMCs; the material itself was cDNA or gDNA.

Per the original methods: It was from reference gene primer amplification that nucleated cell counts were estimated. Produced via immunoSEQ multiplex PCR; TCRdb's table is partial and in-frame only. From that table come the V and J calls and clone size; the DNA was used to work out D and trimming. The repertoire holds some 350,000 clones, with around 91% as singletons. The TCR sequence derives from a man younger than 30 with active or convalescent COVID-19. V and J are TRBV7-2 and TRBJ2-2; TRBD2 is a possible D gene (5 bases). The sample was peripheral blood. The DNA for the CDR3 is TGTGCCAGCACGAGGGTAGTCAACACCGGGGAGCTGTTTTTT. Its protein product is CASTRVVNTGELFF.